The rows below give T cell receptor beta chains drawn from one sample of a study of blood T cell repertoires in COVID-19. Using immunoSEQ multiplex PCR, the repertoire was profiled, and TCRdb retains in-frame clones only, with some absent. The repertoire includes hundreds of thousands of clones, 70% to 90% of them detected once, and 1.4% sits in the top ten. Sequenced input: peripheral blood. The receptors shown here come from a young woman with active or convalescent COVID-19. Both conserved end residues are part of each CDR3. A D gene is named only where the DNA matches it firmly.

d_call: TRBD1; j_call: TRBJ2-7; v_call: TRBV7-8; cdr3_nt: TGTGCCAGCAGCTGGCCTGGGACAGGGGCAGCCTACGAGCAGTACTTC; cdr3_aa: CASSWPGTGAAYEQYF
d_call: .; j_call: TRBJ2-1; v_call: TRBV12-3/TRBV12-4; cdr3_nt: TGTGCCAGCAGTTTCGGGGGTGCGCAGTTCTTC; cdr3_aa: CASSFGGAQFF
d_call: .; j_call: TRBJ1-5; v_call: TRBV12-2; cdr3_nt: TGTGCAAGTCCGGAGGGCCGACATAGCAATCAGCCCCAGCATTTT; cdr3_aa: CASPEGRHSNQPQHF
d_call: TRBD1; j_call: TRBJ1-2; v_call: TRBV27; cdr3_nt: TGTGCCAGCAGACAGGGGGAGCACTATGGCTACACCTTC; cdr3_aa: CASRQGEHYGYTF
d_call: .; j_call: TRBJ1-4; v_call: TRBV28; cdr3_nt: TGTGCCAGCAGTACCCGACAGAGCTTTAATGAAAAACTGTTTTTT; cdr3_aa: CASSTRQSFNEKLFF
d_call: TRBD1; j_call: TRBJ1-5; v_call: TRBV6-5; cdr3_nt: TGTGCCAGCACCCCTCAGGGGGCTGTTCAGCCCCAGCATTTT; cdr3_aa: CASTPQGAVQPQHF
d_call: .; j_call: TRBJ2-7; v_call: TRBV12-3/TRBV12-4; cdr3_nt: TGTGCCAGCAGCCCAGGGCCCTACGAGCAGTACTTC; cdr3_aa: CASSPGPYEQYF
d_call: .; j_call: TRBJ1-2; v_call: TRBV6-1; cdr3_nt: TGTGCCAGCAGTGAAGGAGATAACGGCTACACCTTC; cdr3_aa: CASSEGDNGYTF
d_call: .; j_call: TRBJ1-1; v_call: TRBV7-6; cdr3_nt: TGTGCCAGCAGCCTGAGCGAAGGGGCGAACACTGAAGCTTTCTTT; cdr3_aa: CASSLSEGANTEAFF
d_call: TRBD1; j_call: TRBJ1-2; v_call: TRBV5-6; cdr3_nt: TGTGCCAGCAGCCCGGGACAGGACATTTATGGCTACACCTTC; cdr3_aa: CASSPGQDIYGYTF
d_call: .; j_call: TRBJ1-1; v_call: TRBV2; cdr3_nt: TGTGCCTCCAGACCGCGCGGGGCGAACACTGAAGCTTTCTTT; cdr3_aa: CASRPRGANTEAFF
d_call: .; j_call: TRBJ1-1; v_call: TRBV3-1/TRBV3-2; cdr3_nt: TGTGCCAGCAGCCAATTAAAGGGCCAGGGCACTGAAGCTTTCTTT; cdr3_aa: CASSQLKGQGTEAFF
d_call: .; j_call: TRBJ2-5; v_call: TRBV12-3/TRBV12-4; cdr3_nt: TGTGCCAGCTCGTCGGGGGAGACCCAGTACTTC; cdr3_aa: CASSSGETQYF
d_call: .; j_call: TRBJ1-6; v_call: TRBV3-1/TRBV3-2; cdr3_nt: TGTGCCAGCAGCCAAGGGCAGGGATCACCCCTCCACTTT; cdr3_aa: CASSQGQGSPLHF